This is a list of T cell receptor beta chains from one sample in a study of beta chain features in type 1 diabetes. Sequenced by immunoSEQ multiplex PCR; TCRdb stores in-frame clones only, minus some. The table has roughly 300,000 clones, roughly 8% seen once; the top ten hold 0.44%. The sample consisted of central memory CD4+ T cells from blood. The source is a woman in her late teens or twenties in good health. Each CDR3 is given with its conserved first and last residue. Fields, in order: J gene, V gene, CDR3 protein.

TRBJ2-4	TRBV7-9	CASSPSVMGAAKNIQYF
TRBJ2-1	TRBV10-3	CAISPRRTEGYNEQFF
TRBJ1-2	TRBV6-1	CASSEMGYGYTF
TRBJ1-2	TRBV6-5	CASSSETGFGYGYTF
TRBJ1-5	TRBV18	CASSRAGSEPQHF
TRBJ2-7	TRBV27	CASSLRLAVFYEQYF
TRBJ2-5	TRBV15	CATRVGGTQETQYF
TRBJ2-5	TRBV7-2	CASSLDRFQETQYF
TRBJ2-5	TRBV5-4	CASSLGLAGETQYF
TRBJ2-7	TRBV13	CASRPWTGKDEQYF
TRBJ2-4	TRBV29-1	CSAEGEAKNIQYF
TRBJ2-1	TRBV5-4	CASSLPSGGRAYNEQFF
TRBJ2-7	TRBV20-1	CSASGRHEQYF
TRBJ1-4	TRBV4-2	CASSQEIGRKKLFF
TRBJ2-5	TRBV15	CATSRVGLAGPAGETQYF
TRBJ2-3	TRBV28	CASTGRTSEHTDTQYF
TRBJ2-7	TRBV2	CASRVAGGPVEQYF
TRBJ2-2	TRBV15	CATSRDQDSSDTGELFF
TRBJ2-1	TRBV5-1	CASSLLREQFF
TRBJ1-6	TRBV25-1	CASSSGQINSPLHF
TRBJ1-1	TRBV28	CASSSRGGRTEAFF
TRBJ2-7	TRBV28	CASRLGSTYEQYF
TRBJ2-7	TRBV7-2	CASSQDIYEQYF
TRBJ1-4	TRBV15	CATSRANTGATTATNEKLFF
TRBJ2-3	TRBV5-8	CASSGDRGRTDTQYF
TRBJ2-7	TRBV7-3	CASSQARDRGYEQYF
TRBJ2-1	TRBV10-3	CAISTSGRNNEQFF
TRBJ2-1	TRBV5-1	CASSLNPSGAHNEQFF
TRBJ2-3	TRBV14	CASSKQPGPQYF
TRBJ2-5	TRBV7-2	CASSPGLAGGPTQETQYF
TRBJ2-3	TRBV5-1	CASSLLITDTQYF
TRBJ2-1	TRBV7-9	CASSLALAGSKQFF
TRBJ2-1	TRBV28	CASTGADSYNEQFF
TRBJ2-7	TRBV6-5	CASSLLDRGGTYEQYF
TRBJ2-6	TRBV4-2	CASSPGQANSGANVLTF
TRBJ1-5	TRBV18	CASSPAGPLPNQPQHF
TRBJ2-3	TRBV5-1	CASSLVIAETWADTQYF
TRBJ2-3	TRBV6-5	CASSTHRTRTDTQYF
TRBJ2-5	TRBV9	CASGSGGQETQYF
TRBJ2-1	TRBV6-1	CASSVIGGVSYNEQFF
TRBJ2-3	TRBV5-1	CASSTGLDTQYF
TRBJ2-3	TRBV4-2	CASSQVMVADTQYF
TRBJ2-1	TRBV9	CASSVVSGGPVNEQFF
TRBJ2-1	TRBV27	CASSRQGMDSYNEQFF
TRBJ1-2	TRBV18	CASSPPAGGRYGYTF
TRBJ2-3	TRBV11-2	CASSFQAGVADTQYF
TRBJ1-3	TRBV5-4	CASSLQGPGNTIYF
TRBJ2-7	TRBV27	CASSLVGGEQYF
TRBJ2-5	TRBV7-2	CASSFRQYQETQYF
TRBJ2-5	TRBV28	CASSLLAGVSGGFGETQYF
TRBJ1-2	TRBV20-1	CSGVLSYGYTF
TRBJ2-3	TRBV5-1	CASSLEQITDTQYF
TRBJ2-2	TRBV5-4	CASSLGLTSNRELFF
TRBJ2-1	TRBV19	CASSIRLEGYNEQFF
TRBJ2-1	TRBV7-9	CASSLRTSGTHNEQFF